This entry is about one T cell receptor (beta chain). This sample was taken from a study of T-cell reconstitution after alpha-beta-depleted transplantation in children. The germline CDR1 and CDR2 sequences are DFQATT and SNEGSKA (reference sequence). This CDR3 has 15 residues. V gave up 3 bases and J gave up 10 bases, with 22 bases separating them. Unique molecular identifiers were incorporated during preparation of the TCRbeta library. Via MiXCR, TCRdb re-called the PCR reads, giving one row per CDR3 protein. The sample records about 590,000 distinct CDR3 sequences, 10% to 15% being singletons. The chain is built from TRBV20-1 and TRBJ2-1; D is unclear. The sequences come from PBMCs, mostly from graft donor cells, collected 360 days after TCRalphabeta/CD19-depleted stem cell transplant. This sequence originates from a male patient between 10 and 17 years old who had a stem cell transplant for acute myeloid leukemia, so the T cells may come from the graft donor. CDR3 amino acids: CSASFILTSHPEQFF. Written as DNA, the CDR3 is TGCAGTGCTAGTTTCATTCTGACCTCACACCCGGAGCAGTTCTTC.